This T cell receptor beta chain derives from a study of T cell repertoires in cytomegalovirus infection. Overall study context: Public TCR beta signatures provided an indication of both CMV infection and a matching HLA type.

Trimming took off 5 bases at V and 6 bases at J, with 11 bases between the two ends. Germline values: CDR1 SGHTA, CDR2 FQGNSA. The CDR3 spans 12 residues. This clonotype was picked up a small number of times. TCRdb re-derived calls from the reads in MiXCR, one entry per CDR3 protein. The sample includes some 170,000 distinct CDR3 sequences, approximately 17% of them seen just once. The chain recombines TRBV7-2 with TRBJ2-7, with D perhaps TRBD1 (5 bases). This receptor was obtained from a human donor in good health (CMV status not recorded). Some clones in this sample may be carry-over from other donors' samples. Sequenced: CD8+ T cells from PBMCs. This CDR3 reads CASSPTGPEQYF. DNA for the CDR3: TGTGCCAGCAGCCCCACAGGCCCCGAGCAGTACTTC. The full variable domain, its missing parts supplied by reference TRBV7-2 and TRBJ2-7, is GAGVSQSPSNKVTEKGKDVELRCDPISGHTALYWYRQSLGQGLEFLIYFQGNSAPDKSGLPSDRFSAERTGGSVSTLTIQRTQQEDSAVYLCASSPTGPEQYFGPGTRLTVT.